The 17 T cell receptor beta chains below come from one sample, sequenced in a study of OX40 agonist ivuxolimab in advanced cancers. Clones were read by immunoSEQ multiplex PCR, and TCRdb kept only the in-frame ones, dropping some. The sample includes tens of thousands of clones, 86% seen only once; the top ten take around 1.8%. Here the sequenced sample was CD4+ or CD8+ T cells sorted from blood, taken in a trial of the OX40 agonist ivuxolimab. The origin of the receptors is an adult with an advanced solid tumor such as melanoma, head and neck, liver or kidney cancer.

V and J are TRBV19 and TRBJ2-3, with 11 bases aligning to TRBD2. The junction had 5 bases not matched to a gene; V was cut back by 4 bases and J by 2 bases. Per the germline V gene, CDR1 is LNHDA and CDR2 is SQIVND (reference sequence). The CDR3 runs 16 residues. CDR3 residues: CASSTLAGGATDTQYF. The DNA for the CDR3 is TGTGCCAGTAGTACCCTAGCGGGAGGCGCCACAGATACGCAGTATTTT.

Here the CDR3 DNA reads TGTGCCAGCTCATCCTCCGCGGGGGGTGACTACGAGCAGTACTTC. It codes for CASSSSAGGDYEQYF. V and J are TRBV18 and TRBJ2-7; TRBD2 agrees at 8 bases. After removal of 5 bases from V and 3 bases from J, the junction contained 9 bases not matched to a gene. The CDR3 is 15 residues long. Germline V gives CDR1 KGHSH, CDR2 LQKENI.

The V call is TRBV5-8, the J call TRBJ1-1; D is undetermined. V dropped 0 bases and J dropped 8 bases, with 8 bases sitting between them. Per germline, CDR1 SGHTS and CDR2 YDEGEE. The CDR3 length is 12 residues. CDR3 bases: TGTGCCAGCAGCTTGGATGGAGGGGAAGCTTTCTTT. Translating it yields CASSLDGGEAFF.

V usage is TRBV7-3 and J usage is TRBJ1-2; TRBD1 is a possible D gene (6 bases). CDR1 SGHTA and CDR2 FQGTGA come from the germline V gene. The CDR3 has 14 residues. Trimming cost V 4 bases and J 2 bases, with 11 bases left between them. In DNA, the CDR3 is TGTGCCAGCAGCTCCGGACAGTTGAACTATGGCTACACCTTC. Its translation: CASSSGQLNYGYTF. The full variable domain, with the rest looked up from reference TRBV7-3 and TRBJ1-2, is GAGVSQTPSNKVTEKGKYVELRCDPISGHTALYWYRQSLGQGPEFLIYFQGTGAADDSGLPNDRFFAVRPEGSVSTLKIQRTERGDSAVYLCASSSGQLNYGYTFGSGTRLTVV.

V and J are TRBV10-3 and TRBJ1-1; TRBD1 is a possible D gene (6 bases). The CDR3 is 13 amino acids. CDR1 is ENHRY and CDR2 is SYGVKD in the germline V gene. Trimming cost V 6 bases and J 4 bases, with 12 bases left between them. The CDR3 sequence is CAIREQGSTEAFF. In nucleotides, the CDR3 is TGTGCCATCAGGGAACAGGGATCCACTGAAGCTTTCTTT.

The rearrangement uses TRBV27 and TRBJ1-2; D is possibly TRBD1 (5 bases). CDR3 length: 14 residues. Germline V lookup: CDR1 MNHEY, CDR2 SMNVEV (reference sequence). V lost 7 bases to trimming and J lost 0 bases, with 12 bases between them. CDR3 nucleotides: TGTGCCAGCAAAGGGGCATCAGCTAACTATGGCTACACCTTC. Its translation: CASKGASANYGYTF.

The chain uses TRBV11-3 and TRBJ1-2; tentatively, D is TRBD1 (5 bases). The CDR3 length is 14 residues. The germline V and J ends were trimmed by 5 bases and 5 bases, with 15 bases remaining between them. Per the germline V gene, CDR1 is SGHNT and CDR2 is YENEEA. Written as DNA, the CDR3 is TGTGCCAGCAGCCGGGCCGGGGCTCCGTATGGCTACACCTTC. Translated: CASSRAGAPYGYTF.

The rearrangement links TRBV30 to TRBJ2-5; no definite D call. Germline CDR1 GTSNPN, CDR2 SVGIG (reference sequence). The CDR3 has 11 residues. Trimming removed 4 bases from V and 5 bases from J, with 8 bases in between. CDR3 sequence: CAWMTAETQYF. DNA of the CDR3: TGTGCCTGGATGACTGCGGAGACCCAGTACTTC.

The CDR3 protein is CTGTSGSSYNEQFF. CDR3 sequence (DNA): TGTACTGGGACTAGCGGATCCTCCTACAATGAGCAGTTCTTC. The chain combines TRBV7-9 with TRBJ2-1; 11 nucleotides align to TRBD2. CDR1 is SEHNR, CDR2 FQNEAQ, per germline (reference sequence). The CDR3 length is 14 residues.

The chain carries TRBV18 and TRBJ2-2, with 7 bases that match TRBD2. The CDR3 contains 16 residues. After removal of 3 bases from V and 3 bases from J, the junction contained 7 bases not matched to a gene. Germline CDR1 and CDR2: KGHSH and LQKENI. The CDR3 protein is CASSPLAGVDTGELFF. CDR3 in DNA: TGTGCCAGCTCACCTTTGGCGGGAGTGGACACCGGGGAGCTGTTTTTT.

The V call is TRBV27, the J call TRBJ2-7; TRBD2 agrees at 10 bases. V was pared by 6 bases and J by 4 bases, with 12 bases of the junction left unmatched. The CDR3 is 16 residues long. Looked up from germline, CDR1 is MNHEY and CDR2 is SMNVEV (reference sequence). CDR3 amino acids: CASRPELGLADYEQYF. DNA of the CDR3: TGTGCCAGCAGGCCTGAGCTCGGACTAGCGGATTACGAGCAGTACTTC.

This clone was picked up one time. The V gene is TRBV2, the J gene TRBJ2-5; 11 bases agree with TRBD2. V shed 6 bases and J 4 bases; nucleotides not matched to a gene: 4. Germline lookup yields CDR1 SNHLY and CDR2 FYNNEI. The CDR3 has 14 amino acids. DNA of the CDR3: TGTGCCAGCAGAGTAGCGGGAGGGGCAGAGACCCAGTACTTC. Translating gives CASRVAGGAETQYF.

The table lists this clone with a few counts. The chain recombines TRBV2 with TRBJ1-1; no definite D call. The germline V and J ends were trimmed by 4 bases and 8 bases, with 11 bases remaining between them. The CDR3 contains 12 residues. Germline CDR1 SNHLY, CDR2 FYNNEI. The CDR3 sequence: CASSGFGVEAFF. Here the CDR3 DNA reads TGTGCCAGCAGTGGTTTCGGGGTAGAAGCTTTCTTT.

The genes are TRBV5-6 and TRBJ1-3; no clear D. CDR1 SGHDT and CDR2 YYEEEE come from the germline V gene. The V and J ends lost 1 base and 4 bases respectively, with 6 bases between them. The CDR3 runs to 13 residues. The DNA of the CDR3 is TGTGCCAGCAGCTTGTTGGCAGGAAACACCATATATTTT. Its translation is CASSLLAGNTIYF.

V and J are TRBV28 and TRBJ2-5, with 7 nucleotides matching TRBD1. Germline trimming cut 6 bases from V and 13 bases from J; bases unmatched to any gene: 8. Per germline, CDR1 MDHEN and CDR2 SYDVKM. The CDR3 has 11 amino acids. DNA of the CDR3: TGTGCCAGCAGACTCACAGGGGCCCCGTACTTC. It encodes CASRLTGAPYF. Looking up the rest from reference TRBV28 and TRBJ2-5 gives the full variable domain: DVKVTQSSRYLVKRTGEKVFLECVQDMDHENMFWYRQDPGLGLRLIYFSYDVKMKEKGDIPEGYSVSREKKERFSLILESASTNQTSMYLCASRLTGAPYFGPGTRLLVL.

This clone was seen only a few times. V and J are TRBV6-5 and TRBJ1-2; a weak D match, TRBD1 (6 bases). The CDR3 contains 14 residues. V lost 6 bases and J lost 4, with 15 bases in between. Germline V gene data show CDR1 as MNHEY and CDR2 as SVGAGI. CDR3: CASRRGQGSYGYTF. CDR3 nucleotide sequence: TGTGCCAGCAGGAGGGGACAAGGGAGCTATGGCTACACCTTC.

This chain connects TRBV7-6 to TRBJ2-5, with D unresolved. Trimming shortened V by 0 bases and J by 5 bases, and 10 bases separated the two germline ends. This CDR3 comprises 14 residues. The germline V gene has CDR1 SGHVS and CDR2 FNYEAQ. The CDR3 DNA sequence: TGTGCCAGCAGCTTAGCACGAAGTGGTGAGACCCAGTACTTC. Translated, it gives CASSLARSGETQYF.